This T cell receptor (beta chain) was sequenced during a study of T cell repertoires in cytomegalovirus infection. Whole-study context: It can be stated that public TCR beta signatures indicated CMV infection as well as a matching HLA type.

Germline V gives CDR1 SNHLY, CDR2 FYNNEI. The germline V and J ends were trimmed by 2 bases and 5 bases, with 15 bases remaining between them. The CDR3 loop spans 16 amino acids. Details on this clonotype: The antigen is undetermined.

TCRdb independently ran MiXCR on the reads; one entry per CDR3 protein. In the table there are around 23,000 distinct CDR3 sequences, 22% of which are singletons. This receptor was obtained from a human donor in good health (CMV status not recorded). Some clones in this sample may be carry-over from other donors' samples. This chain uses TRBV2 with TRBJ1-4; a weak D match, TRBD1 (5 bases). Here the sequenced sample was CD8+ T cells from cultured PBMCs, taken from culture after CMV antigen stimulation. The CDR3 reads CASSEPKDSSNEKLFF. The CDR3, as DNA: TGTGCCAGCAGTGAACCCAAAGACAGCTCAAATGAAAAACTGTTTTTT. The entire variable domain, with the rest obtained from reference TRBV2 and TRBJ1-4, is as follows: EPEVTQTPSHQVTQMGQEVILRCVPISNHLYFYWYRQILGQKVEFLVSFYNNEISEKSEIFDDQFSVERPDGSNFTLKIRSTKLEDSAMYFCASSEPKDSSNEKLFFGSGTQLSVL.